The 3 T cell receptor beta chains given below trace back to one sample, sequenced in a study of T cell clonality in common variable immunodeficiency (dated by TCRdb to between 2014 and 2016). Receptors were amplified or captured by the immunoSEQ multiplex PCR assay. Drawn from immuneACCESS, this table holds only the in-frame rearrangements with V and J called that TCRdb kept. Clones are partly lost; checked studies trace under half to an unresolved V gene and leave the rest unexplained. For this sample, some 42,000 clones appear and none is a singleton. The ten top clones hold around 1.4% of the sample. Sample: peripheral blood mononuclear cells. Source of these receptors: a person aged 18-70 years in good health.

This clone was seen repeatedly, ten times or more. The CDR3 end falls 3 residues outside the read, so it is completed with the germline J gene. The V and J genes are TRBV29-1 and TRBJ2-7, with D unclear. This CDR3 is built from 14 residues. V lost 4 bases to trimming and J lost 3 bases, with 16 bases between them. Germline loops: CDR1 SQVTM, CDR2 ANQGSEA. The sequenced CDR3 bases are TGCAGCGTTGGTTTGGGCCACGGTATCTACGAG. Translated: CSVGLGHGIYE. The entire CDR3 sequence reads CSVGLGHGIYEQYF.

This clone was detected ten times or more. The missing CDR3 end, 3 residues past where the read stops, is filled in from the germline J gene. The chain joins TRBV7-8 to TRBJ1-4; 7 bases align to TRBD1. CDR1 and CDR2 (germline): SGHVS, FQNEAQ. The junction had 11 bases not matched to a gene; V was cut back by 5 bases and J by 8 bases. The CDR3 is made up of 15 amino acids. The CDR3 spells CASSEGGTVVEKLFF. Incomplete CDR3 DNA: TGTGCCAGCAGCGAGGGCGGGACAGTGGTAGAAAAA.

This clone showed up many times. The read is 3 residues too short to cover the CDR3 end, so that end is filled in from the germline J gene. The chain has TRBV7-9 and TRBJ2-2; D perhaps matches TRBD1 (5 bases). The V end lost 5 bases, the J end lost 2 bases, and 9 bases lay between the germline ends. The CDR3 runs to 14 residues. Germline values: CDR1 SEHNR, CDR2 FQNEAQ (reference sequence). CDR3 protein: CASSAQGNTGELFF. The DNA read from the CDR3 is TGTGCCAGCAGCGCGCAGGGAAACACCGGGGAG.